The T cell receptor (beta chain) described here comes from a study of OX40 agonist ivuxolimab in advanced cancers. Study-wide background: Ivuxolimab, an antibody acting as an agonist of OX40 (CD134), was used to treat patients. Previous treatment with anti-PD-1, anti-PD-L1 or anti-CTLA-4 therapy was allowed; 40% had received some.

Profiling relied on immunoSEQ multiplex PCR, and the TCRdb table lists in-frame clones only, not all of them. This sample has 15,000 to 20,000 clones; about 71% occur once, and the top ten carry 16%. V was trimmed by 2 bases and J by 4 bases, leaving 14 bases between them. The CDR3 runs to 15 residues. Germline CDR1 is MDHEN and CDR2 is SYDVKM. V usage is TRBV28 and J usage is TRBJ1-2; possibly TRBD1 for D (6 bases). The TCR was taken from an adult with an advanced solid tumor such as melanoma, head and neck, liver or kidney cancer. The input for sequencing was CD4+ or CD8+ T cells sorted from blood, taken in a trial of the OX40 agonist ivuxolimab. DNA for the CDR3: TGTGCCAGCAGTTTAAGACAGGACTCTCTCTATGGCTACACCTTC. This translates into CASSLRQDSLYGYTF.